What follows describes a single TCR beta chain. Its antigen remains unidentified. CD45RO-negative, CCR7-selected cells formed the naive CD8 fraction, which excluded terminally differentiated effector memory CD45RA+ cells. Donors, without exception, were Caucasian adults residing in Nashville, Tennessee. Profiling relied on immunoSEQ multiplex PCR, and the TCRdb table lists in-frame clones only, not all of them. The sample consists of millions of clones, 93% of them appearing once. The sample comes from a study of shared clonotypes between healthy human individuals. Across the whole study: Donor composition was a couple of women and three men, aged 18 to 49. CD4 naive and memory got three plates each, CD8 naive two, CD8 memory one. Findings and caveats of the study: What naive subsets generally showed was a larger estimated richness than memory subsets showed.

Germline-derived CDR1 and CDR2 are SEHNR and FQNEAQ (reference sequence). Trimming removed 5 bases from V and 3 bases from J; junction bases left unmatched: 8. The CDR3 consists of 15 residues. Sequencing was performed on naive CD8+ T cells from PBMCs. V and J are TRBV7-9 and TRBJ2-7, with 9 bases matching TRBD2. This clonotype was sampled from a man younger than 35 in good health. Some clones in this sample may be carry-over from other donors' samples. This chain's CDR3 is CASSPTSGQIYEQYF. The CDR3 nucleotides are TGTGCCAGCAGCCCAACTAGCGGGCAGATCTACGAGCAGTACTTC.